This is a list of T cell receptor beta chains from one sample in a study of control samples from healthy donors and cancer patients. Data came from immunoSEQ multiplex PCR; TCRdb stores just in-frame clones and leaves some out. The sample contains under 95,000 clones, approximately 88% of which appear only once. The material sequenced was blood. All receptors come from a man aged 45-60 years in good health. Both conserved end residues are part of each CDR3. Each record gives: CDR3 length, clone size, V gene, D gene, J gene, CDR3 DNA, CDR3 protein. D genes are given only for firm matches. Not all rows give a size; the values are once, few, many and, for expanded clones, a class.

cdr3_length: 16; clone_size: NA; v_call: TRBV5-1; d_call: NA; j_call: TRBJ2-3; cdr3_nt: TGCGCCAGCAGAGAGATAGCAGGTTCTAGCACAGATACGCAGTATTTT; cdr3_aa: CASREIAGSSTDTQYF
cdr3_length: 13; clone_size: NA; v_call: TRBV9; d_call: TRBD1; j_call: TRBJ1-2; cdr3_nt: TGTGCCAGCAGCGAGGGACAGGGGAATGGCTACACCTTC; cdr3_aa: CASSEGQGNGYTF
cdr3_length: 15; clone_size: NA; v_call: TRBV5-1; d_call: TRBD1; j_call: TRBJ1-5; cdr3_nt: TGCGCCAGCCCGGACAGGGGGAATAGCAATCAGCCCCAGCATTTT; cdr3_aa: CASPDRGNSNQPQHF
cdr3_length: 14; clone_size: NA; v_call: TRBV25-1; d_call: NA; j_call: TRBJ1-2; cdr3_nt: TGTGCCAGCATCGGACCCGCCGCTAACTATGGCTACACCTTC; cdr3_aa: CASIGPAANYGYTF
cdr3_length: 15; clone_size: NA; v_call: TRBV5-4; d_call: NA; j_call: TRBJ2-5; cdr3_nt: TGTGCCAGCAGCTTATCGGGGAGTGGGGGAGAGACCCAGTACTTC; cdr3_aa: CASSLSGSGGETQYF
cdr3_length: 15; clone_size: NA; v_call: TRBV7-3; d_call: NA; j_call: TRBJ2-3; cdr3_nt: TGTGCCAGCAGCTTAATCGGGAGAAAGGCAGATACGCAGTATTTT; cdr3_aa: CASSLIGRKADTQYF
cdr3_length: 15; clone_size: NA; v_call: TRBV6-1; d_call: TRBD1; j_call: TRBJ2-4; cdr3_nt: TGTGCCAGCAGTGAGACAGGGGTAGCCAAAAACATTCAGTACTTC; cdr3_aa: CASSETGVAKNIQYF
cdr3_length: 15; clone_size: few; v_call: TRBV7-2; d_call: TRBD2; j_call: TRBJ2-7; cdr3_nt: TGTGCCAGCAGCTACGGGACTAGCGGGATCTACGAGCAGTACTTC; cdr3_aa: CASSYGTSGIYEQYF
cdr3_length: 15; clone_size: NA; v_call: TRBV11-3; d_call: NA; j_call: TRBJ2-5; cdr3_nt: TGTGCCAGCAGCTTAGATGGACAGTTCGAAGAGACCCAGTACTTC; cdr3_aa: CASSLDGQFEETQYF
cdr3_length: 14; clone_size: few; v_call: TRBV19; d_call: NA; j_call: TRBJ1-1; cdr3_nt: TGTGCCAGTAGCCCTATGACCGGAGGGACTGAAGCTTTCTTT; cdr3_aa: CASSPMTGGTEAFF
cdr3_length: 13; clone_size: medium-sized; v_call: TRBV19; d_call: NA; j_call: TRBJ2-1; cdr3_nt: TGTGCCAGTAGTATAGCCACCTACAATGAGCAGTTCTTC; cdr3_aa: CASSIATYNEQFF
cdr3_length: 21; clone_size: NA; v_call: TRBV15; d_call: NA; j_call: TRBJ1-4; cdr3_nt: TGTGCCACCAGCAGAGACCCTCTAACAGGTCGCGTGGGTGCAACTAATGAAAAACTGTTTTTT; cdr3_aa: CATSRDPLTGRVGATNEKLFF
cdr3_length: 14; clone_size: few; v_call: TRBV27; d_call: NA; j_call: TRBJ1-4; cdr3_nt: TGTGCCAGCAGTTTCGGGCAGGCAAATGAAAAACTGTTTTTT; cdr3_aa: CASSFGQANEKLFF
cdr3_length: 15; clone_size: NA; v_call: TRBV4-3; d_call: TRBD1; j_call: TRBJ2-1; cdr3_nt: TGCGCCAGCAGCCAAGATACCCAGGGGGCGACTGAGCAGTTCTTC; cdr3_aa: CASSQDTQGATEQFF
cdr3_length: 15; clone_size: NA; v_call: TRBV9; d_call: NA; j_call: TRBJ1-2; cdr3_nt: TGTGCCAGCAGCGTGATGTGGGATTCTAACTATGGCTACACCTTC; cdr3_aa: CASSVMWDSNYGYTF
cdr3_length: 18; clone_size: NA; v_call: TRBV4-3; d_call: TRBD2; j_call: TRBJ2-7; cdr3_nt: TGCGCCAGCAGCCAACAGGTGGGGACTAGCGGGGCCACCTACGAGCAGTACTTC; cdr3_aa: CASSQQVGTSGATYEQYF
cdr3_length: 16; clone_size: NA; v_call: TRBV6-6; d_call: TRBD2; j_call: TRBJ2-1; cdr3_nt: TGTGCCAGCAGTTGGACTAGCGGGAGGGCCAATAATGAGCAGTTCTTC; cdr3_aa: CASSWTSGRANNEQFF
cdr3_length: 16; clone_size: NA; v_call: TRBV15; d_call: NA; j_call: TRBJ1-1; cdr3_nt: TGTGCCACCAGCAGAGATACCGGACAGACACCGAGGAGGGCTTTCTTT; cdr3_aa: CATSRDTGQTPRRAFF
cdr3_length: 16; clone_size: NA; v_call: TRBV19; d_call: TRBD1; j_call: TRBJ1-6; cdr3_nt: TGTGCCAGTAGTATAGATCACCGGACAGGACTTGCGGCCCTCCACTTT; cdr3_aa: CASSIDHRTGLAALHF
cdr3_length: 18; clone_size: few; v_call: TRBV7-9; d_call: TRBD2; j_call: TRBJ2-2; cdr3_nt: TGTGCCAGCAGCTCCCTCGTAGGACTAGCTACGAACACCGGGGAGCTGTTTTTT; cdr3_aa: CASSSLVGLATNTGELFF